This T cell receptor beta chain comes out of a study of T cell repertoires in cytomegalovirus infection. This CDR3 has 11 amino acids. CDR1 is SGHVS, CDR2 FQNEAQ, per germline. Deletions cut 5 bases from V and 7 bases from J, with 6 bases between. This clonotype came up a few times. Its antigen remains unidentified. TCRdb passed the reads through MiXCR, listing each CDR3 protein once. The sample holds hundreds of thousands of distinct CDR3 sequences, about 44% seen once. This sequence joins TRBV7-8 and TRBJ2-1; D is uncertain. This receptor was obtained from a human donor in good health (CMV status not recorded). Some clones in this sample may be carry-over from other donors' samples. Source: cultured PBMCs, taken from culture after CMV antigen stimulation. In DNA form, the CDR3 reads TGTGCCAGCAGCACTTTTAATGAGCAGTTCTTC. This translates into CASSTFNEQFF.